This T cell receptor beta chain was recovered during a study of CD4 T cells in relation to SARS-CoV-2 and coronaviruses. The unexposed donors gave CD4+ T cells in about 2010-2019, prior to COVID-19. Germline CDR1 and CDR2: SGHNT and YYREEE (reference sequence). The V and J ends lost 5 bases and 4 bases respectively, with 18 bases between them. The CDR3 spans 15 residues. Some clones are missing from TCRdb's copy, which holds only in-frame ones; the method was immunoSEQ multiplex PCR. The repertoire has approximately 70,000 clones, approximately 93% of them found once; the top ten carry around 0.25%. The sequenced sample was naive CD4+ T cells from PBMCs. Subset in this sample: naive CD4+ T cells isolated by negative enrichment. The V gene is TRBV5-4, the J gene TRBJ1-2; D gene ambiguous. The TCR originated in a human donor in good health. The CDR3 sequence: CASSSPQSPGYGYTF. For the CDR3, the DNA is TGTGCCAGCAGTTCCCCCCAGAGCCCAGGCTATGGCTACACCTTC.